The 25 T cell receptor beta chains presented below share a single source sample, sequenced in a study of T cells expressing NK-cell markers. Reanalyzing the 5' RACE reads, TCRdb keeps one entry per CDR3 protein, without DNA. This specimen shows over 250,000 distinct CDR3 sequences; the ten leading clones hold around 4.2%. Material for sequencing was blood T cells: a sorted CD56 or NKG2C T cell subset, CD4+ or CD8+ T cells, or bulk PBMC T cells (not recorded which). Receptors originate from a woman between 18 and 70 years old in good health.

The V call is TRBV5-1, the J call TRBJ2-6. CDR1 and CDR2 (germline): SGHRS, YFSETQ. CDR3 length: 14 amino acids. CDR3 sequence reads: CASSSGSGANVLTF.

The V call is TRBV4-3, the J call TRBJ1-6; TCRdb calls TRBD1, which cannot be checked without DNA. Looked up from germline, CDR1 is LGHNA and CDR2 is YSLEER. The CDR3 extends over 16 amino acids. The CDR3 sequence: CASSERWGGTQAPLHF.

CDR3: CASSFQPTSVADTQYF. The chain employs TRBV5-1 and TRBJ2-3; TCRdb reports TRBD2, a call that lacks DNA to check it against. The germline CDR1 and CDR2 sequences are SGHRS and YFSETQ. CDR3 length equals 16 residues. Supplemented by reference TRBV5-1 and TRBJ2-3, the full variable domain reads KAGVTQTPRYLIKTRGQQVTLSCSPISGHRSVSWYQQTPGQGLQFLFEYFSETQRNKGNFPGRFSGRQFSNSRSEMNVSTLELGDSALYLCASSFQPTSVADTQYFGPGTRLTVL.

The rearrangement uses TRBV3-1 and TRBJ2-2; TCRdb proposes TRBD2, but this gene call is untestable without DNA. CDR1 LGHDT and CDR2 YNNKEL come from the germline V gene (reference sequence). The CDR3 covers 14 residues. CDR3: CASEKRLNTGELFF.

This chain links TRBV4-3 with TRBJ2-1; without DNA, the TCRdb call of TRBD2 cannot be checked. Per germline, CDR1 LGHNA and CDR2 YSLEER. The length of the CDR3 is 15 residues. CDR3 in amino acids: CASSPGGLEGNEQFF.

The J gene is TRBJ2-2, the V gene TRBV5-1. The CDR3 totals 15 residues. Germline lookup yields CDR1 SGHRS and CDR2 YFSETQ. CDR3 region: CASGRSGGNTGELFF.

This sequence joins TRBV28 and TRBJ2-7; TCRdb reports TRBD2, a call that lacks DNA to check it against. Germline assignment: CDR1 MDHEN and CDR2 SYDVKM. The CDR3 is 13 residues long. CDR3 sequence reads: CASSRPQGHEQYF.

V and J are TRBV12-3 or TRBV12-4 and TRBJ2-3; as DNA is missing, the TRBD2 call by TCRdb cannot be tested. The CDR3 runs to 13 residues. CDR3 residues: CASRGALMDTQYF.

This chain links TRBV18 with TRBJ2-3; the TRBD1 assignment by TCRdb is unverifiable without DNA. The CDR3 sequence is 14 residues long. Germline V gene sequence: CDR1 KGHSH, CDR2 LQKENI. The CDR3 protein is CASSPYRDENTQYF.

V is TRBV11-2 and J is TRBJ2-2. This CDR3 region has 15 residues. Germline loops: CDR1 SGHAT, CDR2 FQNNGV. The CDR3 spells CASSLRRPNTGELFF. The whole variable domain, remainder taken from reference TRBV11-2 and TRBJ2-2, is EAGVAQSPRYKIIEKRQSVAFWCNPISGHATLYWYQQILGQGPKLLIQFQNNGVVDDSQLPKDRFSAERLKGVDSTLKIQPAKLEDSAVYLCASSLRRPNTGELFFGEGSRLTVL.

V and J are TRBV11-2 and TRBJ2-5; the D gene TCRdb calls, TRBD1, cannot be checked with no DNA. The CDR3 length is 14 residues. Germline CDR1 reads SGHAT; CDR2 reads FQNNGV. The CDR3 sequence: CASTHPPIQETQYF.

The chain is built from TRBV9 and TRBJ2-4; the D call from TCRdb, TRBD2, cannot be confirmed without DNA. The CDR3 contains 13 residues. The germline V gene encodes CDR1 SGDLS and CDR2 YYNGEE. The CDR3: CASSPPTGDIQYF.

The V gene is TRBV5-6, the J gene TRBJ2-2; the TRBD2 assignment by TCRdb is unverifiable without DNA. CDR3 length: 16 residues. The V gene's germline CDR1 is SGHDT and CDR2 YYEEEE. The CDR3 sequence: CASSPRRTSGPGELFF.

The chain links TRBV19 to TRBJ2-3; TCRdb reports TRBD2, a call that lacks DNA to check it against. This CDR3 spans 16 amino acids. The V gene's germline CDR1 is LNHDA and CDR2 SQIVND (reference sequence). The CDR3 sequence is CASSIRLAGHTDTQYF.

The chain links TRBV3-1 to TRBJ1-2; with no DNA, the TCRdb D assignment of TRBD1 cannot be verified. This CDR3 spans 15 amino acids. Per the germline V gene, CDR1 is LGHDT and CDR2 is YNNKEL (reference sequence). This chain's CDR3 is CASSQGTGDNYGYTF.

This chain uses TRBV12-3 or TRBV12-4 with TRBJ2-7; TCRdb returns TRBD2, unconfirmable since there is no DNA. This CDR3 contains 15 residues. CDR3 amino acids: CASRNGLAGVSAQYF.

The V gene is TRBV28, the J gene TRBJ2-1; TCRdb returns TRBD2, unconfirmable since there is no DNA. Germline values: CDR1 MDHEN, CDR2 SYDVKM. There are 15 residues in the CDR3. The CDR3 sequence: CASSFGGRPPNEQFF.

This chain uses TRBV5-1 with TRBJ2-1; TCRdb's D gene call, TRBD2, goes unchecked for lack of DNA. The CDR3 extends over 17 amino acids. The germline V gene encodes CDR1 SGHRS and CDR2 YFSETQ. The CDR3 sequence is CASSHSTGLAGGPEQFF.

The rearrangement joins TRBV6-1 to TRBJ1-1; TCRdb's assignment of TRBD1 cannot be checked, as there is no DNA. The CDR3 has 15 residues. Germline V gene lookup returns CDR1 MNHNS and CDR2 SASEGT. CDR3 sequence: CASSGTRDRRTEAFF.

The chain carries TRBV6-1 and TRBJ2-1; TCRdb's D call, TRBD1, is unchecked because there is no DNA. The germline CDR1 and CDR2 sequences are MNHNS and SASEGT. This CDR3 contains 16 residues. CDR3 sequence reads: CASSGRQLRGYNEQFF.

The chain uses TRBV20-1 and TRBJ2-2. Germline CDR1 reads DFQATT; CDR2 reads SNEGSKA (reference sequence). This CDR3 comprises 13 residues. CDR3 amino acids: CSAPDRTTGELFF.

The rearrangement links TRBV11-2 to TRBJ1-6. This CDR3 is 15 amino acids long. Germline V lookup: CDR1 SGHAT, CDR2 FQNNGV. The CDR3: CASSYSPVQGSPLHF.

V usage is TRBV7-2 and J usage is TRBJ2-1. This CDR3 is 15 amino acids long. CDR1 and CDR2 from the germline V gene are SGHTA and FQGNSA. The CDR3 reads CASSSHTNSYNEQFF.

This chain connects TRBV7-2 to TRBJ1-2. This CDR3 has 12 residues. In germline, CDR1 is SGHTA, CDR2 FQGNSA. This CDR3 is CASSLVTRGYTF.

Here the CDR3 reads CASSPGQVPEKLFF. The V gene is TRBV5-1, the J gene TRBJ1-4; the D call from TCRdb, TRBD1, cannot be confirmed without DNA. CDR3 length equals 14 residues. Germline loops: CDR1 SGHRS, CDR2 YFSETQ.